The T cell receptor beta chain described here comes from a study of blood T cell repertoires in COVID-19. Study-level background: The samples span acute and convalescent COVID-19 from the United States, Italy and Spain. PBMCs, B-cell-depleted T cells, or T cells were the source of the cDNA or gDNA that made up the material.

This clone was detected a few times. In the study's own analysis: Quantification of nucleated cells was approximated via reference gene primer amplification. The data were produced by immunoSEQ multiplex PCR, yet TCRdb's version contains in-frame clones alone and is incomplete. Clone size and V and J calls were adopted from that table, with D and trimming inferred from the DNA. The profile shows about 87,000 clones, 75% to 90% of them singletons. The J segment lost 5 bases and the V segment lost 6 bases, leaving 11 bases of the junction unmatched. The CDR3 spans 15 residues. CDR1 is MDHEN and CDR2 is SYDVKM in the germline V gene.

The sequencing sample was made of peripheral blood. This TCR came from an elderly man with acute or convalescent COVID-19. This sequence joins TRBV28 and TRBJ1-2; 8 positions match TRBD1. In nucleotides, the CDR3 is TGTGCCAGCAGATCGACAGGGGAGGTTCTATATGGCTACACCTTC. Translation: CASRSTGEVLYGYTF.